Listed below are T cell receptor beta chains from one sample, sequenced in a study of cytomegalovirus exposure and HLA in healthy donors. Assay: immunoSEQ multiplex PCR; the TCRdb copy retains only in-frame clones and omits some. The sample holds about 140,000 clones, roughly 73% seen once. Sequences were obtained from PBMCs. These receptors all stem from a human donor in good health. Both conserved end residues are part of each CDR3.

V	J	CDR3
TRBV7-9	-	CASRGPGTGIYEQYF
TRBV4-1	TRBJ1-3	CASSQGDRTNTIYF
TRBV13	TRBJ1-2	CASSSQGVVGYTF
TRBV15	TRBJ1-5	CATSRDTGGWQPQHF
TRBV9	TRBJ1-1	CASSVRVGNTEAFF
TRBV29-1	TRBJ1-2	CSGARQGVQGYTF
TRBV6-5	TRBJ2-5	CASSRGLAETQYF
TRBV7-6	TRBJ1-1	CASSLGAGGTEAFF
TRBV7-9	TRBJ1-1	CASSLVFLGHSVNTEAFF
TRBV5-4	TRBJ1-2	CASSLRDRGAYGYTF
TRBV28	TRBJ1-5	CASSEKPGQLNQPQHF
TRBV9	TRBJ2-1	CASSVEPSGGARNEQFF
TRBV5-1	TRBJ1-1	CASSLAGLSQNTEAFF
TRBV15	TRBJ2-3	CATSRDRPLAGTQYF
TRBV7-2	TRBJ2-7	CASSLGGRNVWREGYEQYF
TRBV9	TRBJ2-5	CASSVEASYQETQYF
TRBV30	TRBJ2-4	CASPGEGRRSKNIQYF
TRBV19	TRBJ1-1	CASSNAGLEAFF
TRBV14	TRBJ2-5	CASSSKETQYF
TRBV19	TRBJ1-5	CASTQSNQPQHF
TRBV4-1	TRBJ2-7	CASSQEDRGIVEQYF
TRBV5-1	TRBJ1-1	CASSPWDSYTEAFF